Here is one T cell receptor (beta chain) with its context. This clonotype was seen a few times. The specificity of this receptor is unknown. Base qualities were left out, and no much larger clone turns up one base away. The record originates from a study of T cells after yellow fever vaccination (dated by TCRdb to between 2018 and 2020). Some background on the complete study: Libraries from fractions with low cell numbers were prepared with the SMART-Seq v4 Ultra Low Input RNA kit. Blood was drawn at multiple timepoints before and after primary and secondary immunization, with bulk PBMC replicates and cell subsets isolated. To follow T-cell clones before and after both primary and booster YFV17D yellow fever vaccination, bulk TCR alpha and beta repertoires underwent longitudinal sequencing. Two healthy male donors, one aged 18 to 30 and one aged 30 to 40 years, were included in the cohort.

Sequencing was performed on an Illumina NovaSeq 6000. Synthesis of TCR cDNA relied on 5'RACE template switching, a step that introduced a universal primer site along with unique molecular identifiers. cDNA synthesis was primed from both the TCR alpha and TCR beta constant segments. Libraries were amplified in two PCR steps, with sample barcodes and sequencing adapters added in the second step. Libraries were sequenced on Illumina HiSeq 2500 (2x100 bp) or NovaSeq (2x150 bp). From the authors' description of their analysis: Reads were demultiplexed and collapsed into UMI consensus sequences with MIGEC, and V(D)J alignment was performed with MiXCR. Using edgeR on replicate PBMC samples, clonotypes were called vaccine-responding if FDR was below 0.01 and the log2 fold change was above 5 up to day 15. CD4 or CD8 identity was assigned to each bulk clonotype according to whether the clonotype was present at higher abundance in the sequenced CD4 repertoire or the sequenced CD8 repertoire. TCRdb handled the public reads itself, with Q25 trimming in fastp and clone calling in MiXCR, and kept productive beta chains. One record per CDR3 amino acid sequence lists the most common genes and DNA. TCRdb, not the original authors, processed these V and J calls. In all, the sample holds about 320,000 distinct CDR3 sequences, and about 10% of those were seen once. The ten top clones hold approximately 3.3% of the sample.

Findings and caveats that apply to the study as a whole: After the booster, most of the clones that had expanded following primary vaccination were detected again (approximately 96% of CD4 and 80% to 90% of CD8), which suggests that memory was broadly maintained. A small fraction of clonotypes showed up in both the CD4 and CD8 compartments, probably as a result of convergent recombination. Only two donors were included in the study, so the extent to which the findings can be generalized is limited. Computational filtering was required because FACS-sorted repertoires could contain abundant contaminating clonotypes from the bulk population. The secondary T-cell response was weaker than the primary response but faster, peaking on day 5 instead of day 15.

The treatment or condition label corresponds to: live attenuated yellow fever vaccine strain. A standard Ficoll-Paque protocol was used to isolate PBMCs from peripheral blood. CD4 and CD8 T-cell fractions were isolated with Dynabeads CD4 and CD8 positive selection kits. TriZol was used to extract RNA from bulk PBMCs, from CD4 and CD8 fractions, and from dextramer-positive and dextramer-negative fractions. Sample: CD4+ T cells sorted from PBMCs, taken 45 days after the yellow fever booster vaccination. This receptor was taken from a man aged 18 to 35 who received the YFV17D yellow fever vaccine.

CDR3 sequence: CASRSGGTASYEQYF. The nucleotide sequence reads as follows: TGTGCCAGCAGGTCGGGGGGGACAGCCTCCTACGAGCAGTACTTC. Recombination joined TRBV28 with TRBJ2-7; the D segment could be TRBD2, given 8 matching bases. Trimming costs V 6 bases and J 0 bases, and their ends lie 15 bases apart. The germline V gene gives CDR1 as MDHEN and CDR2 as SYDVKM. Including cysteine and phenylalanine, the CDR3 has 15 amino acids. The CDR3 DNA has 45 bases and is translated from base 1.